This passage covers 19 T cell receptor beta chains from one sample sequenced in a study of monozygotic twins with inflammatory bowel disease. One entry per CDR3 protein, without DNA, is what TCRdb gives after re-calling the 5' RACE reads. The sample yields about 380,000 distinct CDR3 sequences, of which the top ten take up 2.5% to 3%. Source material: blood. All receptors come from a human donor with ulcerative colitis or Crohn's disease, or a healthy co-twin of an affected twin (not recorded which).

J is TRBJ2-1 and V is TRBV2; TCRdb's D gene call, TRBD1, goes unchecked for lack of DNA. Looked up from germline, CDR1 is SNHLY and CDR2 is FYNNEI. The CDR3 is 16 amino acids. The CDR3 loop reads CASSESVTELYNEQFF.

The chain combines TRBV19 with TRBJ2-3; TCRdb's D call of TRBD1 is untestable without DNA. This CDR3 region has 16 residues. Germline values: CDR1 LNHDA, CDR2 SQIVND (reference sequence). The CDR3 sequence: CASSIVTGVSTDTQYF.

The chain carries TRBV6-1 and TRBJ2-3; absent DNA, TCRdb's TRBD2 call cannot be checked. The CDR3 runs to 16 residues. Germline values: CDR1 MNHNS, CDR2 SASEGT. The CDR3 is CASKSGGAWSSDTQYF.

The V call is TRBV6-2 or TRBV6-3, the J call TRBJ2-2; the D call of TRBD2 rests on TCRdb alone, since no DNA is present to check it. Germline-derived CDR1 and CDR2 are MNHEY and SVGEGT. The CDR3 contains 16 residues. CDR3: CASNSRGAINTGELFF.

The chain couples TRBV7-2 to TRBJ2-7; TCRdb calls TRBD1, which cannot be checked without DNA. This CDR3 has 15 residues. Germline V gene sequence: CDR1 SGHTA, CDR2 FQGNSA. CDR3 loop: CASSSSGSGSYEQYF.

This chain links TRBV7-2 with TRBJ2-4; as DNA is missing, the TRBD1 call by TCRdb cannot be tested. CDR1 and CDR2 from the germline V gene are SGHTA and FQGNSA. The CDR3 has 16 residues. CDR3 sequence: CASSLAGASGENIQYF.

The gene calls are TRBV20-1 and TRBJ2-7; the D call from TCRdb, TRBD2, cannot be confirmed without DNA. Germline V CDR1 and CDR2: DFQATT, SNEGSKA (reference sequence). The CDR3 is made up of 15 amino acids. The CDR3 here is CSAPGGRAGANEQYF.

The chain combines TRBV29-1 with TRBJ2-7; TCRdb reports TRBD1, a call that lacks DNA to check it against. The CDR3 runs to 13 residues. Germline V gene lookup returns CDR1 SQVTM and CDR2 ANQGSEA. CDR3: CSVDPGQGQEQYF.

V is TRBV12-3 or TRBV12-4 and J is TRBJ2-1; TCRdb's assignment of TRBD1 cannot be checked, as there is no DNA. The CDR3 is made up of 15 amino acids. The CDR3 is CASSQNRVLGNEQFF.

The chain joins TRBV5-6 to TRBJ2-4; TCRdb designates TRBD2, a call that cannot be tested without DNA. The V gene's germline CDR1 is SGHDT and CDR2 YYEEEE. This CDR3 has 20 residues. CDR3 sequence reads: CASSSGGLAGGRVAKNIQYF.

CDR3 loop: CASSQDLSMIVNTQYF. V and J are TRBV4-1 and TRBJ2-3. Germline V gene data show CDR1 as MGHRA and CDR2 as YSYEKL. This CDR3 is 16 amino acids long.

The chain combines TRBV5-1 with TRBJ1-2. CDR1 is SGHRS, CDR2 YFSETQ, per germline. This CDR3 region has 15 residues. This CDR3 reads CASSLDTGAGYGYTF.

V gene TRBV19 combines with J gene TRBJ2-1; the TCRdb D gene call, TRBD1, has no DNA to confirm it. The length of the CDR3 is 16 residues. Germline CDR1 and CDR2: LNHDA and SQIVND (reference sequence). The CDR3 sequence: CASSIARQGYRNEQFF. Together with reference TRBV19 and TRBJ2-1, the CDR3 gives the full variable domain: DGGITQSPKYLFRKEGQNVTLSCEQNLNHDAMYWYRQDPGQGLRLIYYSQIVNDFQKGDIAEGYSVSREKKESFPLTVTSAQKNPTAFYLCASSIARQGYRNEQFFGPGTRLTVL.

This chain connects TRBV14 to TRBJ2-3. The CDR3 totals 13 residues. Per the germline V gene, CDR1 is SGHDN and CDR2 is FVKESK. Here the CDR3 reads CASSQVAGGTQYF.

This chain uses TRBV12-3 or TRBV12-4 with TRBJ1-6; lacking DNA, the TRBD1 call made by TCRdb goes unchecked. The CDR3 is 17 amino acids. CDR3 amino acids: CASSLRVGTMFNSPLHF.

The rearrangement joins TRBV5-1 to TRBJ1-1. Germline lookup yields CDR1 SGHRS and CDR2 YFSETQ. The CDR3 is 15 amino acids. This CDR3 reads CASSGVGLGGTEAFF.

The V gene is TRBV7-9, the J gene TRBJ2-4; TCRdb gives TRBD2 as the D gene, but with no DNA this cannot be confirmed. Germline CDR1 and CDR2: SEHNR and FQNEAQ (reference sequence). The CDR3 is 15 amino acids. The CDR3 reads CASSLVGGAKNIQYF.

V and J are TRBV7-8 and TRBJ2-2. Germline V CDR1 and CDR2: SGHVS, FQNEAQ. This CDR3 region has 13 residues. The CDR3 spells CASSNQFTGELFF.

The chain's CDR3 is CASTPGQGVQPQHF. V is TRBV2 and J is TRBJ1-5; TCRdb selects TRBD1, and the lack of DNA leaves this call unchecked. CDR1 and CDR2 (germline): SNHLY, FYNNEI. This CDR3 region has 14 residues.